These T cell receptor beta chains were read from a single sample in a study of OX40 agonist ivuxolimab in advanced cancers. The assay was immunoSEQ multiplex PCR, and TCRdb's table has in-frame clones only and misses some. In the table there are about 42,000 clones, 80% to 90% of which are singletons. The material was CD4+ or CD8+ T cells sorted from blood, obtained in a trial of the OX40 agonist ivuxolimab. The receptors stem from an adult with an advanced solid tumor such as melanoma, head and neck, liver or kidney cancer. The conserved cysteine and the conserved F or W are not part of the CDR3 here.

v_call	j_call	cdr3_aa
TRBV29-1	.	SVEVRRRDRAYEQY
TRBV28	TRBJ2-7	ASSFPGTYEQY
TRBV21-1	TRBJ2-7	ASSPTRAKREWYEQY
TRBV7-9	TRBJ2-7	ASQAGAFYEQY
TRBV4-3	TRBJ1-2	ASSLDTNNYGYT
TRBV5-1	TRBJ1-1	ASSLRGGTEAF
TRBV19	TRBJ1-4	ASSINRGDNEKLF
TRBV7-9	TRBJ1-6	ASSADSLNSPLH
TRBV2	TRBJ1-4	ASSRDSANEKLF
TRBV19	TRBJ2-1	ASSIIGSYNEQF
TRBV4-1	TRBJ1-5	ASSQEAGDYSNQPQH
TRBV5-1	TRBJ2-3	ASSLGADTQY
TRBV19	TRBJ2-1	ASSPALSGTHNEQF
TRBV19	TRBJ1-1	ASSIVPRQALTEAF
TRBV19	TRBJ1-1	ASRGASGSEAF
TRBV7-9	TRBJ1-2	ASSSLTGGIYGYT
TRBV5-1	TRBJ1-1	ASSLEGQGLREAF
TRBV19	TRBJ1-5	ASRRRQGVNQPQH